This TCR beta chain was recorded in a study of T cell clonality in common variable immunodeficiency (dated by TCRdb to between 2015 and 2016). The CDR3 contains 14 residues, cysteine and phenylalanine counted. Shown are 33 bases from within the CDR3, in frame from base 1. CDR1 SNHLY and CDR2 FYNNEI were looked up in the germline V gene. General findings and caveats noted by the study authors: Although equal DNA input was used, an average of about 83,000 unique sequences per sample was obtained for controls, compared with some 34,000 for CVID samples. Correlations of repertoire features with clinical complications were constrained by heterogeneity among patients within the CVID cohort. Reportedly, TCRbeta sequences from CVID had fewer deletions and N-nucleotide insertions, and highly modified clones with 13 or more V deletions were absent from CVID. It was noted by the authors that sequencing of the repertoires of T cell subpopulations would be needed to clarify the cause of the increased clonality in CVID. Fewer TCRbeta clones were shared among CVID subjects than among healthy controls (p < 0.0001). Compared with healthy controls, CVID subjects showed increased TCRbeta clonality (t-test p = 0.018), a feature most characteristic of about a third of subjects.

Equivalent amounts of genomic DNA from CVID and control samples were used as sequencing input. For every sample, a 60 bp segment covering the rearranged TCRbeta CDR3 region was amplified and then sequenced. The immunoSEQ assay, a bias-corrected multiplex PCR with high-throughput sequencing, was employed for TCRbeta amplification. On the authors' methods: Every unique nucleotide sequence was considered a clone and was annotated with V, D and J genes, copy number and frequency. Sequences were labeled productive if in frame, and non-productive if out of frame or containing stop codons. As previously described, clonality was calculated on the basis of Shannon's entropy. The predicted amino acid sequences of productive clones were used to derive the mean CDR3 Kyte-Doolittle hydropathy. The R hclust function was used to hierarchically cluster scaled V gene usage with Manhattan distance and complete linkage. Sharing of clones by CDR3 amino acid sequence was evaluated through resampling of 12 repertoires per group over 100 rounds. The repertoires were screened for 70 published EBV-specific TCRbeta sequences and roughly 250 published CMV-specific TCRbeta sequences. A couple of CVID samples yielding fewer than 10,000 sequences were excluded from analysis, leaving 42 CVID repertoires. TCRdb provides this immuneACCESS table in a form limited to in-frame rearrangements. Some clones are lacking; in checked studies, under half of them reflect an unresolved V gene, and why the rest are absent is not known. That table supplies the V and J calls and clone size; D and trimming were determined from the DNA. This sample contains approximately 56,000 clones, none of which is a singleton. The ten top clones hold approximately 2% of the sample.

This clone came up a few times. The antigen it recognizes is unknown. A much larger clone differs from this one at a single base, so this may be a read error. The read is 3 residues too short to cover the CDR3 end, so that end is filled in from the germline J gene. The sample has other DNA sequences that encode this CDR3 too. Predominantly Caucasian heritage was noted among both the CVID patients and the healthy controls. From each donor, about 4.5 to 9 ml of heparinized peripheral whole blood was collected. Genomic DNA from adults with common variable immune deficiency (CVID) and from healthy adult controls was the source for sequencing TCRbeta CDR3 repertoires. There were some 22 healthy adult volunteers in the control group (approximately 12 female and about ten male), ranging in age from roughly 20 to 70 years, with a mean age of around 31. Diluted blood was density-centrifuged over Hypaque 1077 or Ficoll-Paque to isolate peripheral blood mononuclear cells. Genomic DNA was obtained from unsorted mononuclear cells using either Qiagen column purification or a centrifugation-based method.

The sample taken for sequencing was peripheral blood mononuclear cells. The TCR originated in a person aged 18 to 70 in good health. The chain is assembled from TRBV2 and TRBJ1-2; possibly the D gene is TRBD1, per 6 matching bases. CDR3 loop: CASSLLGGEDGYTF. The CDR3 DNA, read in part, is TGTGCCAGCAGTCTCTTAGGGGGGGAGGATGGA.